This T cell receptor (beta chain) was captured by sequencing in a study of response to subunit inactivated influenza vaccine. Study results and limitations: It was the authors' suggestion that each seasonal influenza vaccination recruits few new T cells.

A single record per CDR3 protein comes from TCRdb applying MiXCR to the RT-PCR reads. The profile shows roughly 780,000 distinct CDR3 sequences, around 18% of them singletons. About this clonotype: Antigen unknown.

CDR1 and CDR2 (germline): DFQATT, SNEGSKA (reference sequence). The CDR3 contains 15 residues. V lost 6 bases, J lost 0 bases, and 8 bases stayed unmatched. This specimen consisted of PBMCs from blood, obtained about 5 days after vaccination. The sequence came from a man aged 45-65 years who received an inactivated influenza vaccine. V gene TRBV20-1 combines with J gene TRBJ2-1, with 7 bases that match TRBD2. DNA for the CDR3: TGCAGTGCACAAAAGCGGGAAAGCTCCTACAATGAGCAGTTCTTC. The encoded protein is CSAQKRESSYNEQFF.